The source of this T cell receptor (beta chain) is a study of naive and memory T cell subsets. As concerns this clonotype: Its antigen remains unidentified.

Both TRBC1 and TRBC2 were covered by a beta constant-region primer of two equimolar oligonucleotides. Four rounds of PCR amplified the ligated cDNA using nested alpha and beta constant-region primers plus SP2. The cDNA 3' end received a ligated single-stranded oligonucleotide carrying the SP2 primer and a 12-nucleotide UMI. TCRdb called the UMI-ligation and nested PCR reads again in MiXCR, with one record for every CDR3 protein. Of about 150,000 distinct CDR3 sequences detected, approximately 22% appear once; the ten largest clones hold 0.11%. The CDR3 loop spans 14 amino acids. Germline V CDR1 and CDR2: SQVTM, ANQGSEA. The germline V and J ends were trimmed by 4 bases and 6 bases, with 18 bases remaining between them. Broader study findings: Naive repertoires, especially CD8, held a few larger clonotypes, possibly memory cells re-expressing CD45RA.

The chain has TRBV29-1 and TRBJ1-1, with TRBD1 as a possible D gene (6 bases). The specimen was naive CD4+ T cells from blood. This receptor was obtained from a human donor in good health. The CDR3 coding sequence is TGCAGCGTTGGATTCCAGGGGATCGCGTCTGAAGCTTTCTTT. It is translated as CSVGFQGIASEAFF.